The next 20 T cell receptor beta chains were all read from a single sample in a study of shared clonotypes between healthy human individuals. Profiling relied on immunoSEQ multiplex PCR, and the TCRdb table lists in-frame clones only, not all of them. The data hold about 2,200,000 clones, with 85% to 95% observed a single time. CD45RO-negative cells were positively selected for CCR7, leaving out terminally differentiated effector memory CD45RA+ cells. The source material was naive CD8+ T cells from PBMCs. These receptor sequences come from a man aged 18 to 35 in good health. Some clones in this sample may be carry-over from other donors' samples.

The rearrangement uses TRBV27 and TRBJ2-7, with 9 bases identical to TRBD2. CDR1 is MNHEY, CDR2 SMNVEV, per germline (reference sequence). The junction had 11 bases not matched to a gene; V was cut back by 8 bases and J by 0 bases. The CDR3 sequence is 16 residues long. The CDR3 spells CASEAYGAGGSYEQYF. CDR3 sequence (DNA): TGTGCCAGCGAGGCCTACGGAGCGGGAGGCTCCTACGAGCAGTACTTC.

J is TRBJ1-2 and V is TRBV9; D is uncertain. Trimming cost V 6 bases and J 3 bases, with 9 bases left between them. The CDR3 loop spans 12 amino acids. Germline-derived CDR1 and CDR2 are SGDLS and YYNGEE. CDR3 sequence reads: CASTGGHYGYTF. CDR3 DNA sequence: TGTGCCAGCACCGGAGGCCACTATGGCTACACCTTC.

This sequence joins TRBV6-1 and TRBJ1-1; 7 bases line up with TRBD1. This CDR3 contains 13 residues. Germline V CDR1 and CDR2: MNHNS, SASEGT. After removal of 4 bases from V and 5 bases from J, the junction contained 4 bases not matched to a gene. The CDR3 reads CASSGVQGTEAFF. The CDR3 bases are TGTGCCAGCAGTGGAGTACAGGGGACTGAAGCTTTCTTT.

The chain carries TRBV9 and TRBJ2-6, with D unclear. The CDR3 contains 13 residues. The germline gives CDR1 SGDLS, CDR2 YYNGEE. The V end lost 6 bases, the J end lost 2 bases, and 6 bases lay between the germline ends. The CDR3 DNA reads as TGTGCCAGCATGGGGACTGGGGCCAACGTCCTGACTTTC. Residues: CASMGTGANVLTF.

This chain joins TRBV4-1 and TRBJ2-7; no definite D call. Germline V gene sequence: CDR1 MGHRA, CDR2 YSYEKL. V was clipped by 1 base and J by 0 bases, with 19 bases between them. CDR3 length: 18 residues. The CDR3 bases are TGCGCCAGCAGCCAAGCACCCTCCCTTGGATCAGTCTCCTACGAGCAGTACTTC. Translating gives CASSQAPSLGSVSYEQYF.

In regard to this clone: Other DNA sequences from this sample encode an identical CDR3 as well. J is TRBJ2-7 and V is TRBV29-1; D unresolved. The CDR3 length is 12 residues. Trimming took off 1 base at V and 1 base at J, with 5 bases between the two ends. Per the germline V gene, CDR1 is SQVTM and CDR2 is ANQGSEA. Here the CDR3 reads CSVEVGSYEQYF. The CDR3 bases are TGCAGCGTTGAAGTGGGATCCTACGAGCAGTACTTC.

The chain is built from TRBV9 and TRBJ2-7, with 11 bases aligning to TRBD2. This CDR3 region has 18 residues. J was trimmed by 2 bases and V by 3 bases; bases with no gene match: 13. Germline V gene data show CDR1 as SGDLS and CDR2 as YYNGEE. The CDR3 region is CASSDGTSGAPDPYEQYF. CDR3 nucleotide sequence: TGTGCCAGCAGCGACGGGACTAGCGGAGCCCCGGATCCCTACGAGCAGTACTTC.

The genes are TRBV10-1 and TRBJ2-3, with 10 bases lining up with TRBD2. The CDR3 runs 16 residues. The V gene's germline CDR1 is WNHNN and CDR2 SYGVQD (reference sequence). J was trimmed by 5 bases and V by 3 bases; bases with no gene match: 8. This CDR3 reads CASSEGGLAGEDTQYF. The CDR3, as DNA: TGCGCCAGCAGTGAAGGGGGTCTAGCGGGAGAAGATACGCAGTATTTT.

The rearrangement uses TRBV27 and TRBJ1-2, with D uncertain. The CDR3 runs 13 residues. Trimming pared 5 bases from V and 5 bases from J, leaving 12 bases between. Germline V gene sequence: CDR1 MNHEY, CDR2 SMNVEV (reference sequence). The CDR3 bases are TGTGCCAGCAGTCCCAGGTTTGGGTATGGCTACACCTTC. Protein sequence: CASSPRFGYGYTF.

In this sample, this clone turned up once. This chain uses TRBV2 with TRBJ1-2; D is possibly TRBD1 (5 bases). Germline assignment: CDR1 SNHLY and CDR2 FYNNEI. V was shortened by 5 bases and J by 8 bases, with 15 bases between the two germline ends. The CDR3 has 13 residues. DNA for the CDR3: TGTGCCAGCAGTCCCTCGGGGGGGGAGGGCTACACCTTC. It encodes CASSPSGGEGYTF.

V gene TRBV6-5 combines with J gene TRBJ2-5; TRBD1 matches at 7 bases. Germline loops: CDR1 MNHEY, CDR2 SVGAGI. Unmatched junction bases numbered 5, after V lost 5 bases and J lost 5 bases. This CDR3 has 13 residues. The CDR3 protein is CASSDRVRETQYF. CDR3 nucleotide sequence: TGTGCCAGCAGTGACAGGGTGAGGGAGACCCAGTACTTC.

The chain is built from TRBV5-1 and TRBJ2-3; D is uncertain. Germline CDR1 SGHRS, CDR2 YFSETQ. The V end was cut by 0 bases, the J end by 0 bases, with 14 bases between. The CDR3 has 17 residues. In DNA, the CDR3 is TGCGCCAGCAGCTTGGCCGCTCTTGTCGGCAGCACAGATACGCAGTATTTT. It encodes CASSLAALVGSTDTQYF.

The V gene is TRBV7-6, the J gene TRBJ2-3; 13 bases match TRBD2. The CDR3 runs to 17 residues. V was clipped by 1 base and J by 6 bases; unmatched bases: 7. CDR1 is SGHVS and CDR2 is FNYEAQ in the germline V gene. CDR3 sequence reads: CASSLGAGTSGMDTQYF. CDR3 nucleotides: TGTGCCAGCAGCTTAGGGGCCGGGACTAGCGGGATGGATACGCAGTATTTT.

The CDR3 spells CASSLLQGAIKNIQYF. The CDR3 nucleotides read TGTGCCAGCAGCTTACTTCAGGGGGCTATCAAAAACATTCAGTACTTC. J is TRBJ2-4 and V is TRBV7-9; 8 bases align to TRBD1. This CDR3 has 16 amino acids. Germline trimming cut 2 bases from V and 3 bases from J; bases unmatched to any gene: 6. CDR1 and CDR2 from the germline V gene are SEHNR and FQNEAQ (reference sequence).

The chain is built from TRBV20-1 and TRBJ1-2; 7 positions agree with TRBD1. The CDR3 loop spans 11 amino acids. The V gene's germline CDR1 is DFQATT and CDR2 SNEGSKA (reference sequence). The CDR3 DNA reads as TGCAGGACCGGGACAGAAGATGGCTACACCTTC. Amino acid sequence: CRTGTEDGYTF.

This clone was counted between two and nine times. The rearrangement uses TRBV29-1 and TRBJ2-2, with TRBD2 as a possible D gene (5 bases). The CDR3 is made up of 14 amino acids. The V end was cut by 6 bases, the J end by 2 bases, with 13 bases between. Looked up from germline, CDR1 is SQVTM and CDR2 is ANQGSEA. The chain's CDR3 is CSVLDGINTGELFF. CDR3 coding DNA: TGCAGCGTCCTCGACGGGATCAACACCGGGGAGCTGTTTTTT.

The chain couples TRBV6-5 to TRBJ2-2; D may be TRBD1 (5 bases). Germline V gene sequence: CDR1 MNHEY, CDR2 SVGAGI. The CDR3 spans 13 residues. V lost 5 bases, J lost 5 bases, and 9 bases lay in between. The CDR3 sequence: CASSLPGTGELFF. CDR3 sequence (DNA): TGTGCCAGCAGTCTACCAGGGACCGGGGAGCTGTTTTTT.

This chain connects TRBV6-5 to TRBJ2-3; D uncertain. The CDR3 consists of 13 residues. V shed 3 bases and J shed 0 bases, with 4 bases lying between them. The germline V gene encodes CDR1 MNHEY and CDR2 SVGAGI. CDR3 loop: CASSYWSTDTQYF. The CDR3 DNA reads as TGTGCCAGCAGTTATTGGAGCACAGATACGCAGTATTTT.

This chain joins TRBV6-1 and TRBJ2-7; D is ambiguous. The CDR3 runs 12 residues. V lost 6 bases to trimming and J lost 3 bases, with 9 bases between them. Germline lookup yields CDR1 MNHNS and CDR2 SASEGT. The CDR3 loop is CASRRWDYEQYF. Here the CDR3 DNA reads TGTGCCAGCAGAAGATGGGACTACGAGCAGTACTTC.

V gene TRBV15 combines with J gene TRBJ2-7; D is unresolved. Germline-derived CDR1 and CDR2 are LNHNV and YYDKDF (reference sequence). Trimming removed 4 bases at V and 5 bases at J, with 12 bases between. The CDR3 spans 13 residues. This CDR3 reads CATSMGLGNEQYF. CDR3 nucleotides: TGTGCCACCAGCATGGGGTTGGGGAACGAGCAGTACTTC.